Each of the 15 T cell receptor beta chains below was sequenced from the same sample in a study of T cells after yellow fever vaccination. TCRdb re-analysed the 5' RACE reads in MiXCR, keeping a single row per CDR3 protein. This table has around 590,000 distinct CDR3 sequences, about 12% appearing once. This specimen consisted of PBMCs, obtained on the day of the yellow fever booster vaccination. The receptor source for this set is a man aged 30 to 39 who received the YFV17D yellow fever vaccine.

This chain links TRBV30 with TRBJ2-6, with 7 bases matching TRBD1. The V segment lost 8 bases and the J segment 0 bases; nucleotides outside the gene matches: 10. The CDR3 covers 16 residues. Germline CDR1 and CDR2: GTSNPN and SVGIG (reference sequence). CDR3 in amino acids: CAGSTGNPSGANVLTF. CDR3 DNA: TGTGCCGGCTCGACAGGGAACCCCTCTGGGGCCAACGTCCTGACTTTC.

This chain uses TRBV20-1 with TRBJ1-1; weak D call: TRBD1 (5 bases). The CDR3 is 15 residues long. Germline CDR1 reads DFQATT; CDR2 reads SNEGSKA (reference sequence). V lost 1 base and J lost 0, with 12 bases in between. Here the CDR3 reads CSARVTGAMNTEAFF. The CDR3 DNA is TGCAGTGCTAGAGTAACAGGAGCAATGAACACTGAAGCTTTCTTT.

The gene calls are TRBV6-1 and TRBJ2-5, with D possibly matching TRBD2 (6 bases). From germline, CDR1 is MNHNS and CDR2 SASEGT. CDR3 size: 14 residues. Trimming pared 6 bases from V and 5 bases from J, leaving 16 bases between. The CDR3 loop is CASRQPGRKETQYF. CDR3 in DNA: TGTGCCAGCAGACAGCCGGGGAGGAAGGAGACCCAGTACTTC.

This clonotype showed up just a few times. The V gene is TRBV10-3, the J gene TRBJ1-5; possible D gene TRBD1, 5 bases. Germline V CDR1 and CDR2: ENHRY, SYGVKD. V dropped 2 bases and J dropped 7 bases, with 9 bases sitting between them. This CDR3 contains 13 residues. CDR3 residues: CAISEAAGQPQHF. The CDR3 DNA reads TGTGCCATCAGTGAGGCGGCAGGGCAGCCCCAGCATTTT.

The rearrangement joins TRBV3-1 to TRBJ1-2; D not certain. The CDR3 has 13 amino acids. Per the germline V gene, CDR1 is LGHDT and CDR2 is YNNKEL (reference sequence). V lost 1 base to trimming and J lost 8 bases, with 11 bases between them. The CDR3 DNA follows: TGTGCCAGCAGCCAAGCGGGCAAGACAGGCTACACCTTC. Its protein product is CASSQAGKTGYTF.

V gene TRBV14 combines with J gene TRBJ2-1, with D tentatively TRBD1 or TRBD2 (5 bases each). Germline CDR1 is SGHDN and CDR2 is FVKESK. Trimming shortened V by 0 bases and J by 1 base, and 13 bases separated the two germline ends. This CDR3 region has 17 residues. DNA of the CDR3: TGTGCCAGCAGCCAAGAAACCGGGACCGCATCCTACAATGAGCAGTTCTTC. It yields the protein CASSQETGTASYNEQFF. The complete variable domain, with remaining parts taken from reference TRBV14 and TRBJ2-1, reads EAGVTQFPSHSVIEKGQTVTLRCDPISGHDNLYWYRRVMGKEIKFLLHFVKESKQDESGMPNNRFLAERTGGTYSTLKVQPAELEDSGVYFCASSQETGTASYNEQFFGPGTRLTVL.

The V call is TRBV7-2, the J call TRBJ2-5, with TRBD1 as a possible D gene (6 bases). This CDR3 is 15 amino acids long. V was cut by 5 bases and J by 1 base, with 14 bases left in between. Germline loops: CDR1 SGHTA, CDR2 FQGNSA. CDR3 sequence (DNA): TGTGCCAGCAGCCAGGACAGTTCCTTCCAAGAGACCCAGTACTTC. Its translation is CASSQDSSFQETQYF.

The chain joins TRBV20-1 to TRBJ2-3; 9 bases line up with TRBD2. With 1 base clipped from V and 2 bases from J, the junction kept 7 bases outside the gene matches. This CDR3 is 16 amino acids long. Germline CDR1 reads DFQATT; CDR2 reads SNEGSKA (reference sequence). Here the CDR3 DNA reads TGCAGTGCTAGAGGGGTCCTAGCGGGGTCCACAGATACGCAGTATTTT. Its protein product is CSARGVLAGSTDTQYF.

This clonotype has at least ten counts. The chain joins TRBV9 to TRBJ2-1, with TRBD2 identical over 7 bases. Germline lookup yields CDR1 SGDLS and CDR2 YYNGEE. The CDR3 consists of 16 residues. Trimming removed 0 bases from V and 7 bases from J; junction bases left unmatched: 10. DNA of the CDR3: TGTGCCAGCAGCGTAGGCCCAGCGGGAATTGGTAATGAGCAGTTCTTC. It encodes CASSVGPAGIGNEQFF. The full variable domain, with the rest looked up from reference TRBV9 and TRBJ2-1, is DSGVTQTPKHLITATGQRVTLRCSPRSGDLSVYWYQQSLDQGLQFLIQYYNGEERAKGNILERFSAQQFPDLHSELNLSSLELGDSALYFCASSVGPAGIGNEQFFGPGTRLTVL.

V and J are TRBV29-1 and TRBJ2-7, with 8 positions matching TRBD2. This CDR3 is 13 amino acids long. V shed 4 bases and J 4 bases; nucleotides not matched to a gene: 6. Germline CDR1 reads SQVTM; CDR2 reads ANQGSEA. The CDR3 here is CSVGGLAVYEQYF. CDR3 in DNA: TGCAGCGTTGGAGGACTAGCTGTGTACGAGCAGTACTTC.

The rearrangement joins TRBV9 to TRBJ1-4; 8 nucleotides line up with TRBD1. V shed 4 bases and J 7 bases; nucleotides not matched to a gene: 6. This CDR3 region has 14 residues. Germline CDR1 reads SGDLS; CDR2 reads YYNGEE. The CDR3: CASSPRGQAEKLFF. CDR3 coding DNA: TGTGCCAGCAGCCCCAGGGGGCAGGCTGAAAAACTGTTTTTT.

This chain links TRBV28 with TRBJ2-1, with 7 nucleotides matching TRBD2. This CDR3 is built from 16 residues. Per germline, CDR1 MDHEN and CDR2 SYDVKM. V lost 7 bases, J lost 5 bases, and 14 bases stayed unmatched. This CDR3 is CASKWAGEVLDNEQFF. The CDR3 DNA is TGTGCCAGCAAATGGGCGGGAGAAGTCTTAGACAATGAGCAGTTCTTC.

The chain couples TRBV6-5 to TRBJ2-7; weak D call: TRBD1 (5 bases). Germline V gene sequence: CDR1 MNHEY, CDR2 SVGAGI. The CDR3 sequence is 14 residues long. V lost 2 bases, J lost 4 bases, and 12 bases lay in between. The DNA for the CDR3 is TGTGCCAGCAGTTACGTCGGCAGGGAATACGAGCAGTACTTC. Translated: CASSYVGREYEQYF.

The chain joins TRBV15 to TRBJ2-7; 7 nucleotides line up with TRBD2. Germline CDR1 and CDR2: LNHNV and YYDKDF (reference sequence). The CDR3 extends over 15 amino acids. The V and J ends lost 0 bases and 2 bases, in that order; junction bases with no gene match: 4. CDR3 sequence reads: CATSRDGGVAYEQYF. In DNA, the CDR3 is TGTGCCACCAGCAGAGATGGGGGGGTAGCCTACGAGCAGTACTTC.

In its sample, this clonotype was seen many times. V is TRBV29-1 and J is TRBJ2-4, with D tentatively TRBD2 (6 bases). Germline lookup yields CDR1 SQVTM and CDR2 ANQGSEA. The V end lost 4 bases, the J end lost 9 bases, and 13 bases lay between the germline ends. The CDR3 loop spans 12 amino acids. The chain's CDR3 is CSVVRGVGIQYF. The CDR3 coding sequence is TGCAGCGTTGTGCGGGGAGTCGGCATTCAGTACTTC.